The entry below gives a single TCR beta chain sequence along with its context. Its antigen is currently unknown. This sample is drawn from a study of a mutant IDH1 vaccine in newly diagnosed glioma. Noted time point: week 35, safety follow-up. Vaccination comprised doses that each held 300 ug of mutant IDH1 20-mer peptide, plus topical imiquimod. Looked up from germline, CDR1 is MNHEY and CDR2 is SVGAGI. The CDR3 is 15 amino acids. With 2 bases removed from V and 3 bases from J, the gap between germline ends came to 13 bases. TCRdb's table, derived via immunoSEQ multiplex PCR, lists solely in-frame clones and lacks some. The sample has more than 55,000 clones; 84% are singletons.

This TCR derives from a man between 25 and 39 years old with glioma. The specimen comprised PBMCs, sampled from a glioma patient whose treatment included an IDH1 peptide vaccine. The chain is built from TRBV6-5 and TRBJ1-1; tentative D call: TRBD1 (6 bases). CDR3 sequence: CASSYGGLRHTEAFF. In DNA form, the CDR3 reads TGTGCCAGCAGTTACGGGGGGCTCCGCCACACTGAAGCTTTCTTT.